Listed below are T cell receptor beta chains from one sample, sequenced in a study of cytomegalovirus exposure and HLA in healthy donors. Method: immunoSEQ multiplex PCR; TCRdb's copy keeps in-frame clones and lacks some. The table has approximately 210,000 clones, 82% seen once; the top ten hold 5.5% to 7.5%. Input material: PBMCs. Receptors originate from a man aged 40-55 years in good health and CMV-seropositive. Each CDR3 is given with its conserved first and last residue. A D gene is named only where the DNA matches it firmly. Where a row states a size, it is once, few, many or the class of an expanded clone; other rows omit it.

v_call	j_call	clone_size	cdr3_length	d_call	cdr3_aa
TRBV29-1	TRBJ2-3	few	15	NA	CSVVPGGVRTDTQYF
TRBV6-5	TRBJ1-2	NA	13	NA	CASSFGQSYGYTF
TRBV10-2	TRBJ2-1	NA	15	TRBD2	CASSEASGRKNEQFF
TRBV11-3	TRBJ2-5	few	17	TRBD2	CASSLSTSGKAGETQYF
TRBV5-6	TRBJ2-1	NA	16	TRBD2	CASSGGLAGSYNEQFF
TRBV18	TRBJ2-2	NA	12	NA	CASSPRSGELFF
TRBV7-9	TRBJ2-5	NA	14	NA	CASSLGGVQETQYF
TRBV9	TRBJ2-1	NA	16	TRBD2	CASSVVVTSIFDEQFF
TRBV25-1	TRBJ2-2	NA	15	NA	CASSESGAHTGELFF
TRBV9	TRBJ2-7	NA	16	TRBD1	CASSVLQGAPKYEQYF
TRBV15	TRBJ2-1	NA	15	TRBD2	CATSRAGLADQEQFF
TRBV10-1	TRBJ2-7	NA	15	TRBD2	CASSATSGSIYEQYF
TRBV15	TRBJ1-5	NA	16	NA	CATSRDPGMGNQPQHF
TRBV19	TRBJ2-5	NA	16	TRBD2	CASSIRGTSEQETQYF
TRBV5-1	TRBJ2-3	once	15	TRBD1	CASSSGQVGPDTQYF
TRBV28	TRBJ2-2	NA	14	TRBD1	CASTRTGNTGELFF
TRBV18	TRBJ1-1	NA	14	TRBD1	CASSPDRVKTEAFF
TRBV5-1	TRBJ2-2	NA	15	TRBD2	CASSTASGNTGELFF
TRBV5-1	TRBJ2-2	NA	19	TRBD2	CASSPVGLAGVGNTGELFF
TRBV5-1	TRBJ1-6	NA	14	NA	CASSLEQVNSPLHF
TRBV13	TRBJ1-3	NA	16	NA	CASSSIRTDSGNTIYF
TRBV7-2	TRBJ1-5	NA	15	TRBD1	CASSRTGQSNQPQHF
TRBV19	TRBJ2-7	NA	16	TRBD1	CATNAATGTGNYEQYF
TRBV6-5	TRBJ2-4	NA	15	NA	CASSYRTPAKNIQYF
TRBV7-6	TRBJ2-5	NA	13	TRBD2	CASSLGGGETQYF
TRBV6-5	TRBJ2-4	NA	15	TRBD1	CASSYDRAPKNIQYF
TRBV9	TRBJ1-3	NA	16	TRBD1	CASSPRTGLAGNTIYF
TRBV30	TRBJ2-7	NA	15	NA	CAWSVLSRKDYEQYF
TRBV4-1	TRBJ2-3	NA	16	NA	CASSQEGAGVGDTQYF
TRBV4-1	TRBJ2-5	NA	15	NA	CASSQDRRLKETQYF
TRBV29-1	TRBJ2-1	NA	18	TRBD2	CSVEEWETSGGSYNEQFF
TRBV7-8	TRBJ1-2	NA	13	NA	CASSPRGDYGYTF
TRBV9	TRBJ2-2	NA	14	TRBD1	CASSVTGGQGELFF
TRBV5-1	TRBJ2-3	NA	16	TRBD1	CASSLVPGQSTDTQYF
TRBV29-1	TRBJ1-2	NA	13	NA	CSVETASPYGYTF
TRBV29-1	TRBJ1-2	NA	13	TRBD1	CSDQGQGIYGYTF
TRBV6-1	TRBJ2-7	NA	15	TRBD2	CASRGLASNSYEQYF
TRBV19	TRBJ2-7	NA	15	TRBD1	CASSARDRGFYEQYF
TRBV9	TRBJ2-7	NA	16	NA	CASSTGRNARDYEQYF
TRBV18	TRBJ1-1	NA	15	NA	CASSLEGAPNTEAFF
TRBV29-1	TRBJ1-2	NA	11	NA	CSVLFGQGYTF
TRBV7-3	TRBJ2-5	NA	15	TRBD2	CASSLAGGVQETQYF
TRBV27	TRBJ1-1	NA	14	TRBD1	CASSARPGGPEAFF
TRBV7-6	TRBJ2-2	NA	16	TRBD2	CASSLEGGRATGELFF
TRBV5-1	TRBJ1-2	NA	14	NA	CASSGGKRSEDYTF
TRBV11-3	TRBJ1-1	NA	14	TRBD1	CASSLLFGGGSAFF
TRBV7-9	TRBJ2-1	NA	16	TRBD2	CASSLVASGTENEQFF
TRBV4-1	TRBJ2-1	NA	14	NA	CASSQEVGVDEQFF
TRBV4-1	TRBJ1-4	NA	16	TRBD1	CASSQVRKGAREKLFF